Below, 26 T cell receptor beta chains from the same sample are listed, as sequenced in a study of CD8+ T cells in alopecia areata. Investigators isolated RNA and reverse transcribed it into cDNA to act as the sequencing template. The assay was immunoSEQ multiplex PCR, and TCRdb's table has in-frame clones only and misses some. Of about 110,000 clones in the sample, roughly 84% were seen once. Treatment in this sample: oral pan-JAK inhibitor, 5-10 mg twice daily. Specimen: CD8+ T cells sorted from blood, collected at week 24, from a patient treated with tofacitinib. Receptor source: a human donor with alopecia areata.

This chain links TRBV2 with TRBJ2-1; D gene unclear. V lost 6 bases and J lost 11, with 14 bases in between. Germline CDR1 reads SNHLY; CDR2 reads FYNNEI. CDR3 length equals 12 residues. The CDR3 DNA reads as TGTGCCAGCAGGGCAGCCGGCGAGCAGCAGTTCTTC. This translates into CASRAAGEQQFF.

The J gene is TRBJ2-7, the V gene TRBV13, with 7 bases that match TRBD2. The germline V gene encodes CDR1 PRHDT and CDR2 FYEKMQ (reference sequence). V dropped 4 bases and J dropped 0; count of bases not matched to a gene: 0. The CDR3 is 13 residues long. CDR3: CASSWGGSYEQYF. As DNA, the CDR3 is TGTGCCAGCAGCTGGGGGGGCTCCTACGAGCAGTACTTC.

Only a few counts were recorded for this clone. This chain uses TRBV19 with TRBJ2-1; D might be TRBD2 (6 bases). CDR3 length equals 14 residues. Deletions cut 2 bases from V and 7 bases from J, with 12 bases between. Germline CDR1 is LNHDA and CDR2 is SQIVND (reference sequence). The CDR3 nucleotides are TGTGCCAGTAGTATACCCGCAGGGAGGAATGAGCAGTTCTTC. Its translation is CASSIPAGRNEQFF.

The chain has TRBV27 and TRBJ2-7; 8 bases match TRBD1. V lost 6 bases, J lost 3 bases, and 10 bases stayed unmatched. Germline V gene lookup returns CDR1 MNHEY and CDR2 SMNVEV (reference sequence). CDR3 size: 15 residues. This chain's CDR3 is CASSRTGYLLYEQYF. DNA for the CDR3: TGTGCCAGCAGCCGGACAGGGTATCTCCTCTACGAGCAGTACTTC.

The chain carries TRBV27 and TRBJ1-1; a weak D match, TRBD1 (6 bases). The V end lost 6 bases, the J end lost 5 bases, and 16 bases lay between the germline ends. This CDR3 comprises 14 residues. CDR1 is MNHEY, CDR2 SMNVEV, per germline (reference sequence). DNA for the CDR3: TGTGCCAGCAGCGTGGACCGAGGGACAACTGAAGCTTTCTTT. Protein: CASSVDRGTTEAFF.

This chain connects TRBV7-2 to TRBJ2-4; possibly TRBD2 for D (6 bases). Germline CDR1 is SGHTA and CDR2 is FQGNSA. The CDR3 spans 15 residues. Trimming shortened V by 5 bases and J by 5 bases, and 16 bases separated the two germline ends. CDR3 coding DNA: TGTGCCAGCAGCCCGGTCCCCGGGACTGAAAACATTCAGTACTTC. Translating it yields CASSPVPGTENIQYF.

The CDR3 protein is CATLDSMNTEAFF. The CDR3 bases are TGTGCCACTTTAGACAGCATGAACACTGAAGCTTTCTTT. The rearrangement joins TRBV7-6 to TRBJ1-1; weak D call: TRBD1 (5 bases). The germline V gene has CDR1 SGHVS and CDR2 FNYEAQ. The CDR3 extends over 13 amino acids. V lost 10 bases and J 0 bases, leaving 12 bases between the germline ends. Filled out from reference TRBV7-6 and TRBJ1-1, the complete variable domain reads GAGVSQSPRYKVTKRGQDVALRCDPISGHVSLYWYRQALGQGPEFLTYFNYEAQQDKSGLPNDRFSAERPEGSISTLTIQRTEQRDSAMYRCATLDSMNTEAFFGQGTRLTVV.

The rearrangement uses TRBV15 and TRBJ2-1; D is possibly TRBD2 (5 bases). Trimming shortened V by 0 bases and J by 7 bases, and 7 bases separated the two germline ends. The CDR3 sequence is 13 residues long. Germline CDR1 LNHNV, CDR2 YYDKDF (reference sequence). The CDR3 DNA sequence: TGTGCCACCAGCAGAGACAGAGGGAATGAGCAGTTCTTC. This sequence encodes CATSRDRGNEQFF.

The chain recombines TRBV7-9 with TRBJ2-1; no definite D call. Germline V gene lookup returns CDR1 SEHNR and CDR2 FQNEAQ (reference sequence). The CDR3 is 14 residues long. V was cut by 1 base and J by 7 bases, with 11 bases left in between. CDR3 region: CASSLETAVNEQFF. The CDR3 DNA follows: TGTGCCAGCAGCTTAGAGACGGCAGTAAATGAGCAGTTCTTC.

The chain has TRBV7-9 and TRBJ2-7; D is perhaps TRBD1 or TRBD2 (5 bases each). In germline, CDR1 is SEHNR, CDR2 FQNEAQ (reference sequence). The germline V and J ends were trimmed by 5 bases and 3 bases, with 11 bases remaining between them. This CDR3 spans 13 amino acids. The CDR3 protein is CASSPGGFYEQYF. The CDR3 DNA sequence: TGTGCCAGCAGCCCTGGGGGTTTCTACGAGCAGTACTTC.

The V and J genes are TRBV7-6 and TRBJ2-1; 10 nucleotides match TRBD2. This CDR3 comprises 16 residues. Germline V gene lookup returns CDR1 SGHVS and CDR2 FNYEAQ. Trimming removed 2 bases from V and 7 bases from J; junction bases left unmatched: 8. The CDR3 sequence: CASSLLERGGRNEQFF. CDR3 in DNA: TGTGCCAGCAGCTTACTAGAGCGGGGGGGCCGGAATGAGCAGTTCTTC.

This rearrangement joins TRBV27 to TRBJ2-1; D is possibly TRBD2 (5 bases). The CDR3 spans 16 residues. V was pared by 8 bases and J by 1 base, with 18 bases between. From germline, CDR1 is MNHEY and CDR2 SMNVEV (reference sequence). The CDR3 is CASCLTSEGSYNEQFF. CDR3 nucleotide sequence: TGTGCCAGCTGCTTAACTAGTGAGGGATCCTACAATGAGCAGTTCTTC.

The chain couples TRBV7-8 to TRBJ2-3; D call uncertain. V dropped 1 base and J dropped 4 bases, with 3 bases sitting between them. The V gene's germline CDR1 is SGHVS and CDR2 FQNEAQ. This CDR3 is built from 12 residues. The CDR3 is CASSLGADTQYF. The CDR3 DNA sequence: TGTGCCAGCAGCTTAGGGGCAGATACGCAGTATTTT.

This clone was found many times. The rearrangement joins TRBV7-2 to TRBJ2-4; no reliable D call. This CDR3 has 17 amino acids. V shed 1 base and J shed 1 base, with 14 bases lying between them. Per the germline V gene, CDR1 is SGHTA and CDR2 is FQGNSA. CDR3: CASSLGGGAYAKNIQYF. In nucleotides, the CDR3 is TGTGCCAGCAGCTTAGGTGGCGGAGCATACGCCAAAAACATTCAGTACTTC.

The gene calls are TRBV7-9 and TRBJ2-3; D unresolved. The germline V and J ends were trimmed by 2 bases and 2 bases, with 8 bases remaining between them. This CDR3 has 14 amino acids. CDR1 SEHNR and CDR2 FQNEAQ come from the germline V gene (reference sequence). Here the CDR3 reads CASSLSSSTDTQYF. The CDR3 bases are TGTGCCAGCAGCTTAAGTAGTTCCACAGATACGCAGTATTTT.

V usage is TRBV27 and J usage is TRBJ1-5; weak D call: TRBD1 (5 bases). The CDR3 loop spans 15 amino acids. CDR1 is MNHEY, CDR2 SMNVEV, per germline (reference sequence). Trimming took 6 bases from V and 4 from J, leaving 16 bases between them. CDR3 coding DNA: TGTGCCAGCAGGTCACTTGGAGGGGCTAATCAGCCCCAGCATTTT. It yields the protein CASRSLGGANQPQHF.

J is TRBJ2-1 and V is TRBV27, with D possibly being TRBD2 (5 bases). The CDR3 runs 16 residues. The V end was cut by 0 bases, the J end by 3 bases, with 12 bases between. Germline CDR1 MNHEY, CDR2 SMNVEV (reference sequence). The CDR3 nucleotides are TGTGCCAGCAGTTTATCTTCCGGGGTCGGCTACAATGAGCAGTTCTTC. This translates into CASSLSSGVGYNEQFF.

This chain's CDR3 is CASSMVSENYGYTF. DNA of the CDR3: TGTGCCAGTAGTATGGTGTCAGAGAACTATGGCTACACCTTC. V usage is TRBV19 and J usage is TRBJ1-2; unclear D gene. Between the trimmed V and J ends, which lost 3 bases and 2 bases, there was a span of 10 bases. This CDR3 has 14 residues. Germline CDR1 and CDR2: LNHDA and SQIVND (reference sequence).

The sample holds a few counts of this clone. This chain uses TRBV4-3 with TRBJ2-6; D is unclear. V shed 0 bases and J shed 0 bases, with 6 bases lying between them. Germline V gene lookup returns CDR1 LGHNA and CDR2 YSLEER. The CDR3 length is 16 residues. In nucleotides, the CDR3 is TGCGCCAGCAGCCAAGAGTGGATCTCTGGGGCCAACGTCCTGACTTTC. Residues: CASSQEWISGANVLTF.

The J gene is TRBJ2-3, the V gene TRBV11-2, with 8 positions matching TRBD2. There are 15 residues in the CDR3. Germline CDR1 SGHAT, CDR2 FQNNGV. Losses at the gene ends were 5 bases for V and 6 bases for J; bases not matched to a gene: 10. DNA for the CDR3: TGTGCCAGCAGCCCTGCGGGGGGCTTCTGGGATACGCAGTATTTT. The encoded protein is CASSPAGGFWDTQYF.

The V and J genes are TRBV29-1 and TRBJ1-1; no clear D gene. From germline, CDR1 is SQVTM and CDR2 ANQGSEA. CDR3 size: 14 residues. The germline V and J ends were trimmed by 1 base and 1 base, with 10 bases remaining between them. CDR3 loop: CSVEALSTNTEAFF. The CDR3 DNA sequence: TGCAGCGTTGAAGCCCTTTCGACGAACACTGAAGCTTTCTTT.

The chain links TRBV7-6 to TRBJ2-7; TRBD1 agrees at 7 bases. Germline V gives CDR1 SGHVS, CDR2 FNYEAQ. The junction had 5 bases not matched to a gene; V was cut back by 1 base and J by 5 bases. The CDR3 sequence is 14 residues long. The CDR3 protein is CASSLGLGGDEQYF. As DNA, the CDR3 is TGTGCCAGCAGCTTAGGTTTAGGGGGCGACGAGCAGTACTTC. The full variable domain, its missing parts supplied by reference TRBV7-6 and TRBJ2-7, is GAGVSQSPRYKVTKRGQDVALRCDPISGHVSLYWYRQALGQGPEFLTYFNYEAQQDKSGLPNDRFSAERPEGSISTLTIQRTEQRDSAMYRCASSLGLGGDEQYFGPGTRLTVT.

The J gene is TRBJ2-7, the V gene TRBV7-2; 15 bases are shared with TRBD2. The V gene end was trimmed by 3 bases and the J gene end by 6 bases; junction bases not matched to a gene: 6. This CDR3 has 16 residues. CDR1 is SGHTA, CDR2 FQGNSA, per germline. The CDR3 bases are TGTGCCAGCAGCTTCGGACTAGCGGGGGGGCCGATCGAGCAGTACTTC. Translated: CASSFGLAGGPIEQYF.

This clone is a singleton in its sample. V usage is TRBV15 and J usage is TRBJ2-3; D may be TRBD2 (6 bases). The CDR3 length is 13 residues. The V gene lost 4 bases and the J gene lost 4 bases, with 9 bases spanning the gap. Germline CDR1 and CDR2: LNHNV and YYDKDF (reference sequence). This chain's CDR3 is CATSITGADTQYF. CDR3 DNA: TGTGCCACCAGCATAACGGGGGCAGATACGCAGTATTTT.

This chain links TRBV11-2 with TRBJ1-1; no reliable D call. Germline CDR1 is SGHAT and CDR2 is FQNNGV. The CDR3 extends over 12 amino acids. The V gene lost 7 bases and the J gene lost 4 bases, with 10 bases spanning the gap. In nucleotides, the CDR3 is TGTGCCAGCAAGACGGGAGGCACTGAAGCTTTCTTT. The encoded protein is CASKTGGTEAFF.

V usage is TRBV7-8 and J usage is TRBJ2-3; TRBD1 matches at 7 bases. Trimming took 0 bases from V and 6 from J; bases not matched to a gene: 6. The CDR3 is 15 residues long. Germline V CDR1 and CDR2: SGHVS, FQNEAQ. DNA for the CDR3: TGTGCCAGCAGCTTAGCGACAGGGAGAGGGGATACGCAGTATTTT. Protein: CASSLATGRGDTQYF.